A single TCR beta chain is shown here with its context. Its antigen is still unknown. The sample holds no much larger clone one base away, and base qualities are not on file. In the prospective study, participants were roughly 18 to 90 years old, resided in 24 geographic areas of the United States, and were enrolled through a virtual design. Cohort assignment in the prospective study relied on participant-reported clinical history from a screening survey and a study questionnaire. Exposed participants had been in contact, within 2 weeks of entering the study, with a person who had a PCR-confirmed or clinician-diagnosed case of COVID-19. In the prospective study, whole blood, serum and a nasopharyngeal or oropharyngeal swab were collected from each participant by mobile phlebotomists. Prospective study participants could optionally give additional blood draws and questionnaires over an approximately 2-month period. Prospective study blood samples were shipped either frozen or at room temperature before DNA extraction.

This record belongs to a study of blood T cell repertoires in COVID-19 (dated by TCRdb to the early 2020s). With regard to the full study: Samples covering the acute and convalescent phases of COVID-19 were provided by collaborators in the United States, Italy and Spain. The repertoires were made available in a free public database intended to serve as a resource for research on the immune response to SARS-CoV-2. Sample metadata almost always included a de-identified subject ID, COVID-19 status, age in years and sex. The dataset comprised deeply sampled blood TCRbeta repertoires from subjects exposed to, actively infected with, or recovered from COVID-19. Where available, HLA class I and class II types were obtained from metadata supplied by the sample provider rather than from assay-based typing. Samples came from the ongoing ImmuneRACE study (first 160 participants) plus 1,254 subjects from 6 global collaborators. The prospective study material was composed of cDNA or gDNA derived from T cells, B-cell-depleted T cells, or PBMCs. Study-level results and caveats: Clinical and demographic metadata were provided uncurated, with the amount varying by source and participant.

Counted from cysteine to phenylalanine, this CDR3 has 12 amino acids. Of all the DNA, just the CDR3 is kept, 36 bases in frame from base 1. V sheds 2 bases and J sheds 7 bases, leaving 8 bases between their ends. The germline V gene sets CDR1 to MNHEY and CDR2 to SVGEGT. TCRbeta CDR3 regions were amplified from genomic DNA using the immunoSEQ Assay, a bias-controlled multiplex PCR. The authors' analysis ran thus. Nucleated cell counts per sample were estimated from amplification of reference gene primers within the assay. Sequence reads were collapsed and filtered to measure the absolute abundance of every unique TCRbeta CDR3 rearrangement. For each sample, productive Simpson clonality was calculated as the square root of Simpson's diversity index across productive rearrangements. This immuneACCESS table, as held by TCRdb, lists in-frame sequences with V and J called but not all clones. Of the missing ones, under half trace to an unresolved V gene in checked studies; the others have no known cause. V and J calls plus clone size are reproduced from that table; the DNA served to infer D and trimming. The sample records around 140,000 clones, approximately 90% of which are singletons. The ten largest clones take up less than 5% of the sample.

The chain is assembled from TRBV6-2 or TRBV6-3 and TRBJ1-2; no D segment can be confidently identified. The sequence was collected from a woman in her 40s who had been exposed to COVID-19. The source material was PBMCs or T cells enriched from blood (not recorded which). In nucleotides, the sequence is TGTGCCAGCAGTTACGCTAGAGGTGGCTACACCTTC. Its amino acids are CASSYARGGYTF.